Listed below are T cell receptor beta chains from one sample, sequenced in a study of OX40 agonist ivuxolimab in advanced cancers. Data came from immunoSEQ multiplex PCR; TCRdb stores just in-frame clones and leaves some out. The sample has approximately 54,000 clones; approximately 89% are singletons. The material sequenced was CD4+ or CD8+ T cells sorted from blood, taken in a trial of the OX40 agonist ivuxolimab. Receptors originate from an adult with an advanced solid tumor such as melanoma, head and neck, liver or kidney cancer. CDR3s include the opening cysteine and the closing phenylalanine or tryptophan. Each record gives: clone size, J gene, CDR3 length, V gene, D gene, CDR3 protein, CDR3 DNA. The D gene is left open where the match is weak. Not every row has a clone size; where given, it reads once, few, many or a size class.

clone size: NA
J gene: TRBJ2-3
CDR3 length: 17
V gene: TRBV4-1
D gene: TRBD1
CDR3 protein: CASSLSGTGMGTDTQYF
CDR3 DNA: TGCGCCAGCAGCCTGTCCGGGACAGGGATGGGCACAGATACGCAGTATTTT

clone size: NA
J gene: TRBJ1-5
CDR3 length: 15
V gene: TRBV27
D gene: NA
CDR3 protein: CASSFTGRGNQPQHF
CDR3 DNA: TGTGCCAGCAGTTTCACAGGCCGGGGCAATCAGCCCCAGCATTTT

clone size: NA
J gene: TRBJ1-1
CDR3 length: 14
V gene: TRBV27
D gene: NA
CDR3 protein: CASSVTGLNTEAFF
CDR3 DNA: TGTGCCAGCAGTGTCACAGGGCTGAACACTGAAGCTTTCTTT

clone size: NA
J gene: TRBJ2-3
CDR3 length: 17
V gene: TRBV4-2
D gene: TRBD2
CDR3 protein: CASSQETSGGYTDTQYF
CDR3 DNA: TGTGCCAGCAGCCAAGAGACTAGCGGGGGTTACACAGATACGCAGTATTTT

clone size: NA
J gene: TRBJ2-3
CDR3 length: 15
V gene: TRBV29-1
D gene: TRBD2
CDR3 protein: CSVDGLADYTDTQYF
CDR3 DNA: TGCAGCGTTGATGGACTAGCGGACTACACAGATACGCAGTATTTT

clone size: NA
J gene: TRBJ2-7
CDR3 length: 14
V gene: TRBV11-2
D gene: TRBD1
CDR3 protein: CASRFTGGENEQYF
CDR3 DNA: TGTGCCAGCAGATTTACAGGGGGCGAGAACGAGCAGTACTTC

clone size: NA
J gene: TRBJ1-2
CDR3 length: 15
V gene: TRBV2
D gene: NA
CDR3 protein: CASSELPVPSYGYTF
CDR3 DNA: TGTGCCAGCAGTGAACTGCCAGTTCCTAGCTATGGCTACACCTTC

clone size: few
J gene: TRBJ1-2
CDR3 length: 14
V gene: TRBV10-3
D gene: NA
CDR3 protein: CAISESSFPYGYTF
CDR3 DNA: TGTGCCATCAGTGAGTCCTCCTTCCCCTATGGCTACACCTTC

clone size: NA
J gene: TRBJ1-2
CDR3 length: 12
V gene: TRBV30
D gene: NA
CDR3 protein: CAWNLGTHGYTF
CDR3 DNA: TGTGCCTGGAATCTGGGTACCCATGGCTACACCTTC

clone size: NA
J gene: TRBJ2-4
CDR3 length: 14
V gene: TRBV19
D gene: TRBD1
CDR3 protein: CASSMGTVKNIQYF
CDR3 DNA: TGTGCCAGTAGTATGGGGACAGTCAAAAACATTCAGTACTTC

clone size: once
J gene: TRBJ2-7
CDR3 length: 15
V gene: TRBV19
D gene: TRBD1
CDR3 protein: CASSPGTGSIYEQYF
CDR3 DNA: TGTGCCAGTAGTCCGGGGACAGGTTCTATCTACGAGCAGTACTTC

clone size: NA
J gene: TRBJ2-3
CDR3 length: 16
V gene: TRBV7-3
D gene: TRBD2
CDR3 protein: CASSRIRDYITDTQYF
CDR3 DNA: TGTGCCAGCAGCCGAATCCGGGACTATATCACAGATACGCAGTATTTT

clone size: NA
J gene: TRBJ1-1
CDR3 length: 13
V gene: TRBV11-2
D gene: NA
CDR3 protein: CASSLGQNTEAFF
CDR3 DNA: TGTGCCAGCAGCTTAGGTCAGAACACTGAAGCTTTCTTT

clone size: NA
J gene: TRBJ2-2
CDR3 length: 13
V gene: TRBV1
D gene: NA
CDR3 protein: CTSEPPDTGELFF
CDR3 DNA: TGCACTTCGGAACCCCCGGACACCGGGGAGCTGTTTTTT

clone size: once
J gene: TRBJ1-2
CDR3 length: 15
V gene: TRBV6-5
D gene: NA
CDR3 protein: CASSTGGGGAGGYTF
CDR3 DNA: TGTGCCAGCAGTACGGGAGGGGGGGGCGCGGGTGGCTACACCTTC

clone size: NA
J gene: TRBJ2-2
CDR3 length: 15
V gene: TRBV4-3
D gene: TRBD1
CDR3 protein: CASSTGVANTGELFF
CDR3 DNA: TGCGCCAGCAGCACAGGGGTCGCGAACACCGGGGAGCTGTTTTTT

clone size: NA
J gene: TRBJ2-1
CDR3 length: 14
V gene: TRBV4-1
D gene: NA
CDR3 protein: CASSQERTYNEQFF
CDR3 DNA: TGCGCCAGCAGCCAAGAGCGAACCTACAATGAGCAGTTCTTC

clone size: once
J gene: TRBJ2-3
CDR3 length: 17
V gene: TRBV9
D gene: TRBD2
CDR3 protein: CASSVYGLAGAHGTQYF
CDR3 DNA: TGTGCCAGCAGCGTTTACGGACTAGCGGGGGCCCACGGTACGCAGTATTTT

clone size: NA
J gene: TRBJ2-2
CDR3 length: 13
V gene: TRBV6-5
D gene: NA
CDR3 protein: CASSYFGTGELFF
CDR3 DNA: TGTGCCAGCAGTTACTTTGGGACCGGGGAGCTGTTTTTT

clone size: NA
J gene: TRBJ2-5
CDR3 length: 14
V gene: TRBV5-1
D gene: NA
CDR3 protein: CASSLGGWRETQYF
CDR3 DNA: TGCGCCAGCAGCTTAGGGGGGTGGAGAGAGACCCAGTACTTC

clone size: once
J gene: TRBJ2-1
CDR3 length: 14
V gene: TRBV7-6
D gene: NA
CDR3 protein: CASSIGTSYNEQFF
CDR3 DNA: TGTGCCAGCAGCATTGGGACGAGTTACAATGAGCAGTTCTTC

clone size: NA
J gene: TRBJ2-1
CDR3 length: 14
V gene: TRBV4-2
D gene: NA
CDR3 protein: CASSQDLGAIEQFF
CDR3 DNA: TGTGCCAGCAGCCAAGATCTTGGGGCAATCGAGCAGTTCTTC

clone size: NA
J gene: TRBJ1-1
CDR3 length: 16
V gene: TRBV11-2
D gene: TRBD1
CDR3 protein: CASSLPLGTENTEAFF
CDR3 DNA: TGTGCCAGCAGCCTGCCCCTAGGGACAGAGAACACTGAAGCTTTCTTT

clone size: NA
J gene: TRBJ1-2
CDR3 length: 15
V gene: TRBV6-8
D gene: NA
CDR3 protein: CAGMVHGRENYGYTF
CDR3 DNA: TGTGCCGGTATGGTTCACGGGCGGGAGAACTATGGCTACACCTTC

clone size: NA
J gene: TRBJ1-3
CDR3 length: 15
V gene: TRBV6-5
D gene: TRBD1
CDR3 protein: CASSRTGATGNTIYF
CDR3 DNA: TGTGCCAGCAGTAGGACAGGGGCGACTGGAAACACCATATATTTT

clone size: once
J gene: TRBJ2-2
CDR3 length: 16
V gene: TRBV19
D gene: TRBD2
CDR3 protein: CASTLGTRENTGELFF
CDR3 DNA: TGTGCCAGTACCTTGGGGACTAGGGAAAACACCGGGGAGCTGTTTTTT

clone size: NA
J gene: TRBJ2-1
CDR3 length: 15
V gene: TRBV7-8
D gene: TRBD2
CDR3 protein: CASSYLAGVADEQFF
CDR3 DNA: TGTGCCAGCAGCTACTTAGCGGGAGTGGCGGATGAGCAGTTCTTC

clone size: NA
J gene: TRBJ2-3
CDR3 length: 11
V gene: TRBV6-5
D gene: TRBD1
CDR3 protein: CASIQGGTQYF
CDR3 DNA: TGTGCCAGCATACAGGGGGGTACGCAGTATTTT

clone size: NA
J gene: TRBJ2-3
CDR3 length: 16
V gene: TRBV5-6
D gene: NA
CDR3 protein: CASSLGSELGTDTQYF
CDR3 DNA: TGTGCCAGCAGCTTGGGTTCGGAGTTAGGGACTGATACGCAGTATTTT

clone size: NA
J gene: TRBJ1-5
CDR3 length: 16
V gene: TRBV19
D gene: NA
CDR3 protein: CASSIVLWSGNQPQHF
CDR3 DNA: TGTGCCAGTAGTATAGTTTTATGGTCAGGTAATCAGCCCCAGCATTTT

clone size: NA
J gene: TRBJ2-7
CDR3 length: 14
V gene: TRBV6-1
D gene: TRBD1
CDR3 protein: CASSTTGGFYEQYF
CDR3 DNA: TGTGCCAGCAGTACTACAGGGGGCTTTTACGAGCAGTACTTC

clone size: NA
J gene: TRBJ1-2
CDR3 length: 15
V gene: TRBV6-1
D gene: NA
CDR3 protein: CASSPYLTPRYGYTF
CDR3 DNA: TGTGCCAGCAGTCCGTACTTGACCCCTCGCTATGGCTACACCTTC

clone size: NA
J gene: TRBJ2-3
CDR3 length: 18
V gene: TRBV27
D gene: TRBD2
CDR3 protein: CASSIGLATPLWVDTQYF
CDR3 DNA: TGTGCCAGCAGTATTGGACTAGCTACGCCACTTTGGGTGGATACGCAGTATTTT

clone size: NA
J gene: TRBJ1-1
CDR3 length: 14
V gene: TRBV30
D gene: NA
CDR3 protein: CAWNSLFGNTEAFF
CDR3 DNA: TGTGCCTGGAATTCCCTTTTCGGAAACACTGAAGCTTTCTTT

clone size: NA
J gene: TRBJ1-2
CDR3 length: 14
V gene: TRBV19
D gene: NA
CDR3 protein: CASSLQTEDMGYTF
CDR3 DNA: TGTGCCAGTAGTCTCCAGACGGAGGACATGGGCTACACCTTC